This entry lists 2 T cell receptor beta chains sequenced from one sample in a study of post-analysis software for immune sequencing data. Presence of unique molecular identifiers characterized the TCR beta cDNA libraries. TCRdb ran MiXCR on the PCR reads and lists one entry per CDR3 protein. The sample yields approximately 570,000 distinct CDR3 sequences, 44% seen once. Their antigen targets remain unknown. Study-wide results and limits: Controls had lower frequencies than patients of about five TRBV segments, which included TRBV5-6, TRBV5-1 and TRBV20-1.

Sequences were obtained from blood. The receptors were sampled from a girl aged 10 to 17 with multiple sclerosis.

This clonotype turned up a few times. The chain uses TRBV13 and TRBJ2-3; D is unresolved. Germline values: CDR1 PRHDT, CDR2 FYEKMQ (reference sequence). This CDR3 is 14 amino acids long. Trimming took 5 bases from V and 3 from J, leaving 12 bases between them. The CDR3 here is CASSLMGPTDTQYF. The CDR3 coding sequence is TGTGCCAGCAGCCTCATGGGTCCGACAGATACGCAGTATTTT.

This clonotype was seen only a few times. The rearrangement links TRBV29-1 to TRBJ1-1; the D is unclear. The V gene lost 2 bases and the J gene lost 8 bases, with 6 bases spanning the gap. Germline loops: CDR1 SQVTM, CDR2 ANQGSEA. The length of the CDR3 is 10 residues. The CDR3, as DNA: TGCAGCGTTGAATCCCCCGAAGCTTTCTTT. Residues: CSVESPEAFF.